This T cell receptor (beta chain) derives from a study of control samples from healthy donors and cancer patients. Profiled with immunoSEQ multiplex PCR; TCRdb holds only in-frame clones, not every one. The table lists roughly 100,000 clones, approximately 89% of them singletons, with around 0.95% in the top ten. Germline V CDR1 and CDR2: MNHNS, SASEGT. Trimming stripped 2 bases from V and 3 bases from J, with 14 bases between. The CDR3 loop spans 15 amino acids. J is TRBJ2-7 and V is TRBV6-1, with a weak D call TRBD1 (6 bases). The sequenced material came from blood. This sequence was found in a woman in her twenties or thirties in good health. CDR3 in amino acids: CASSEFDRQIYEQYF. The DNA for the CDR3 is TGTGCCAGCAGTGAATTTGACAGGCAAATCTACGAGCAGTACTTC.